These T cell receptor beta chains were read from a single sample in a study of shared clonotypes between healthy human individuals. Clones were sequenced by immunoSEQ multiplex PCR, and TCRdb holds only the in-frame ones, with some missing. This table holds approximately 330,000 clones, less than 75% found once. Material: memory CD4+ T cells sorted from blood. These TCRs come from a man aged 25-45 years in good health. Each CDR3 is given with its conserved first and last residue. The order of the fields is J gene, V gene, D gene, clone size, CDR3 protein, CDR3 DNA. The D gene is left open where the match is weak. Not all rows give a size; the values are once, few, many and, for expanded clones, a class.

j_gene: TRBJ2-7
v_gene: TRBV5-1
d_gene: TRBD2
abundance: NA
CDR3aa: CASSLGGSSGSYEQYF
CDR3nt: TGCGCCAGCAGCTTGGGTGGTTCTAGCGGGAGCTACGAGCAGTACTTC

j_gene: TRBJ1-4
v_gene: TRBV6-1
d_gene: NA
abundance: NA
CDR3aa: CASRLGRIEKLFF
CDR3nt: TGTGCCAGCCGGCTGGGACGGATTGAAAAACTGTTTTTT

j_gene: TRBJ2-7
v_gene: TRBV28
d_gene: NA
abundance: NA
CDR3aa: CASRPNFLRGASSYEQYF
CDR3nt: TGTGCCAGCAGGCCCAACTTCCTCCGAGGGGCGAGCTCCTACGAGCAGTACTTC

j_gene: TRBJ2-7
v_gene: TRBV5-1
d_gene: NA
abundance: NA
CDR3aa: CASSPGWEPASYEQYF
CDR3nt: TGCGCCAGCAGCCCCGGGTGGGAACCCGCCTCCTACGAGCAGTACTTC

j_gene: TRBJ2-6
v_gene: TRBV27
d_gene: TRBD2
abundance: once
CDR3aa: CASSFNGGRLASSGANVLTF
CDR3nt: TGTGCCAGCAGTTTCAATGGCGGGAGGCTAGCTTCCTCTGGGGCCAACGTCCTGACTTTC

j_gene: TRBJ2-5
v_gene: TRBV5-4
d_gene: TRBD1
abundance: few
CDR3aa: CASSLADRAQETQYF
CDR3nt: TGTGCCAGCAGCTTGGCAGACAGGGCTCAAGAGACCCAGTACTTC

j_gene: TRBJ2-7
v_gene: TRBV6-1
d_gene: NA
abundance: NA
CDR3aa: CATSSMWGSYEQYF
CDR3nt: TGTGCCACCTCAAGCATGTGGGGATCCTACGAGCAGTACTTC

j_gene: TRBJ1-2
v_gene: TRBV18
d_gene: NA
abundance: NA
CDR3aa: CASSPPASGYSHGYTF
CDR3nt: TGTGCCAGCTCACCACCGGCGTCAGGTTATAGCCATGGCTACACCTTC

j_gene: TRBJ1-1
v_gene: TRBV7-2
d_gene: TRBD1
abundance: NA
CDR3aa: CASTEGQGWNMNTEAFF
CDR3nt: TGTGCCAGCACCGAGGGACAGGGGTGGAACATGAACACTGAAGCTTTCTTT

j_gene: TRBJ2-5
v_gene: TRBV29-1
d_gene: NA
abundance: NA
CDR3aa: CSVRLTRWGETQYF
CDR3nt: TGCAGCGTCCGCCTGACTAGGTGGGGGGAGACCCAGTACTTC

j_gene: TRBJ1-5
v_gene: TRBV19
d_gene: NA
abundance: NA
CDR3aa: CASASGRYSNQPQHF
CDR3nt: TGTGCCAGTGCCAGCGGACGATATAGCAATCAGCCCCAGCATTTT

j_gene: TRBJ2-1
v_gene: TRBV11-2
d_gene: NA
abundance: few
CDR3aa: CASSSDESSYNEQFF
CDR3nt: TGTGCCAGCAGCTCAGACGAGAGCTCCTACAATGAGCAGTTCTTC

j_gene: TRBJ2-1
v_gene: TRBV4-3
d_gene: NA
abundance: NA
CDR3aa: CASSQGSAQKANEQFF
CDR3nt: TGCGCCAGCAGCCAAGGCTCAGCGCAGAAGGCCAATGAGCAGTTCTTC

j_gene: TRBJ1-2
v_gene: TRBV28
d_gene: TRBD1
abundance: NA
CDR3aa: CASSGQGARLDYGYTF
CDR3nt: TGTGCCAGCAGTGGCCAGGGGGCGCGTCTTGACTATGGCTACACCTTC

j_gene: TRBJ2-7
v_gene: TRBV10-1
d_gene: NA
abundance: NA
CDR3aa: CASSPWTLSYEQYF
CDR3nt: TGCGCCAGCAGCCCTTGGACTTTATCCTACGAGCAGTACTTC

j_gene: TRBJ2-7
v_gene: TRBV10-3
d_gene: NA
abundance: NA
CDR3aa: CATQPTPGGYSYEQYF
CDR3nt: TGTGCCACCCAACCCACCCCAGGCGGGTACTCCTACGAGCAGTACTTC

j_gene: TRBJ1-5
v_gene: TRBV18
d_gene: TRBD1
abundance: NA
CDR3aa: CASSPSGGGYGSNQPQHF
CDR3nt: TGTGCCAGCTCACCATCGGGAGGGGGCTACGGCTCAAATCAGCCCCAGCATTTT

j_gene: TRBJ1-2
v_gene: TRBV6-5
d_gene: NA
abundance: few
CDR3aa: CASSYVSFYGYTF
CDR3nt: TGTGCCAGCAGTTACGTGAGTTTCTATGGCTACACCTTC

j_gene: TRBJ2-5
v_gene: TRBV19
d_gene: NA
abundance: NA
CDR3aa: CASSIQAAGLQTQYF
CDR3nt: TGTGCCAGTAGTATACAGGCGGCAGGGTTACAGACCCAGTACTTC

j_gene: TRBJ1-1
v_gene: TRBV7-9
d_gene: NA
abundance: few
CDR3aa: CASSFENTEAFF
CDR3nt: TGTGCCAGCAGCTTCGAAAACACTGAAGCTTTCTTT

j_gene: TRBJ1-2
v_gene: TRBV6-6
d_gene: NA
abundance: NA
CDR3aa: CASTESGFSLGGYTF
CDR3nt: TGTGCCAGCACGGAGAGTGGGTTCTCGTTAGGTGGCTACACCTTC

j_gene: TRBJ2-7
v_gene: TRBV29-1
d_gene: NA
abundance: few
CDR3aa: CSVGRGLSYEQYF
CDR3nt: TGCAGCGTTGGGCGGGGCCTTTCCTACGAGCAGTACTTC

j_gene: TRBJ2-3
v_gene: TRBV7-9
d_gene: TRBD2
abundance: NA
CDR3aa: CASSFPTLATTDTQYF
CDR3nt: TGTGCCAGCAGCTTTCCTACACTAGCGACGACAGATACGCAGTATTTT

j_gene: TRBJ2-1
v_gene: TRBV5-1
d_gene: TRBD1
abundance: once
CDR3aa: CASSLAFDRAYNEQFF
CDR3nt: TGCGCCAGCAGCTTGGCCTTTGACAGGGCCTACAATGAGCAGTTCTTC

j_gene: TRBJ2-7
v_gene: TRBV10-3
d_gene: TRBD1
abundance: NA
CDR3aa: CAISDTGAPLFYEQYF
CDR3nt: TGTGCCATCAGTGATACAGGGGCACCCCTATTCTACGAGCAGTACTTC

j_gene: TRBJ2-3
v_gene: TRBV9
d_gene: TRBD2
abundance: NA
CDR3aa: CASSVESGRGDTQYF
CDR3nt: TGTGCCAGCAGCGTAGAAAGCGGGAGAGGAGATACGCAGTATTTT

j_gene: TRBJ2-7
v_gene: TRBV11-2
d_gene: TRBD2
abundance: many
CDR3aa: CASSLDGIAGDYF
CDR3nt: TGTGCCAGCAGCTTAGATGGTATAGCGGGAGATTACTTC

j_gene: TRBJ1-1
v_gene: TRBV25-1
d_gene: TRBD1
abundance: NA
CDR3aa: CASRRTGRNTEAFF
CDR3nt: TGTGCCAGCAGGAGGACAGGGCGGAACACTGAAGCTTTCTTT

j_gene: TRBJ1-2
v_gene: TRBV7-2
d_gene: NA
abundance: NA
CDR3aa: CASSFGGTGNYGYTF
CDR3nt: TGTGCCAGCAGCTTCGGGGGAACAGGGAACTATGGCTACACCTTC

j_gene: TRBJ1-1
v_gene: TRBV29-1
d_gene: NA
abundance: NA
CDR3aa: CSAGYTEAFF
CDR3nt: TGCAGCGCTGGGTACACTGAAGCTTTCTTT

j_gene: TRBJ2-7
v_gene: TRBV7-9
d_gene: NA
abundance: NA
CDR3aa: CASSPSPTRAGVSYEQYF
CDR3nt: TGTGCCAGCAGCCCCTCCCCCACGCGGGCAGGGGTTTCCTACGAGCAGTACTTC

j_gene: TRBJ1-2
v_gene: TRBV2
d_gene: NA
abundance: NA
CDR3aa: CASGEGPQGGYTF
CDR3nt: TGTGCCAGTGGGGAAGGACCCCAAGGGGGCTACACCTTC

j_gene: TRBJ1-5
v_gene: TRBV11-2
d_gene: NA
abundance: NA
CDR3aa: CASSQGLNQPQHF
CDR3nt: TGTGCCAGCAGCCAGGGACTCAATCAGCCCCAGCATTTT

j_gene: TRBJ2-5
v_gene: TRBV6-5
d_gene: TRBD2
abundance: NA
CDR3aa: CASSLPAGGAETQYF
CDR3nt: TGTGCCAGCAGCCTCCCGGCGGGGGGGGCGGAGACCCAGTACTTC

j_gene: TRBJ2-3
v_gene: TRBV5-1
d_gene: NA
abundance: NA
CDR3aa: CASTLEGADTQYF
CDR3nt: TGCGCCAGCACCCTGGAGGGGGCAGATACGCAGTATTTT

j_gene: TRBJ2-1
v_gene: TRBV5-1
d_gene: NA
abundance: few
CDR3aa: CASSQGQAGKNEQFF
CDR3nt: TGCGCCAGCAGCCAGGGGCAGGCAGGCAAAAATGAGCAGTTCTTC

j_gene: TRBJ2-5
v_gene: TRBV19
d_gene: TRBD1
abundance: NA
CDR3aa: CASSTPPGTGQETQYF
CDR3nt: TGTGCCAGTAGTACCCCGCCGGGGACAGGCCAAGAGACCCAGTACTTC

j_gene: TRBJ2-7
v_gene: TRBV19
d_gene: NA
abundance: NA
CDR3aa: CASSIVIGSYEQYF
CDR3nt: TGTGCCAGTAGTATAGTTATCGGCTCATACGAGCAGTACTTC

j_gene: TRBJ2-1
v_gene: TRBV28
d_gene: NA
abundance: NA
CDR3aa: CASSFSGTSYNEQFF
CDR3nt: TGTGCCAGCAGTTTCTCCGGGACCTCCTACAATGAGCAGTTCTTC

j_gene: TRBJ2-5
v_gene: TRBV7-7
d_gene: NA
abundance: NA
CDR3aa: CASSPAGISLETQYF
CDR3nt: TGTGCTAGCAGCCCCGCGGGAATTAGCCTTGAGACCCAGTACTTC

j_gene: TRBJ2-7
v_gene: TRBV27
d_gene: NA
abundance: NA
CDR3aa: CASSPTGRSSYEQYF
CDR3nt: TGTGCCAGCAGTCCGACAGGGAGGAGCTCCTACGAGCAGTACTTC

j_gene: TRBJ2-5
v_gene: TRBV2
d_gene: NA
abundance: NA
CDR3aa: CASNVRTAGETQYF
CDR3nt: TGTGCCAGCAATGTGCGGACAGCGGGGGAGACCCAGTACTTC

j_gene: TRBJ2-1
v_gene: TRBV11-3
d_gene: NA
abundance: many
CDR3aa: CASSKQNNEQFF
CDR3nt: TGTGCCAGCAGCAAACAGAACAATGAGCAGTTCTTC

j_gene: TRBJ2-1
v_gene: TRBV5-6
d_gene: TRBD2
abundance: NA
CDR3aa: CASRQGLASYNEQFF
CDR3nt: TGTGCCAGCAGGCAGGGACTAGCATCCTACAATGAGCAGTTCTTC

j_gene: TRBJ2-5
v_gene: TRBV27
d_gene: NA
abundance: NA
CDR3aa: CATKSGLSGAQETQYF
CDR3nt: TGTGCCACCAAATCAGGGTTGTCGGGGGCCCAAGAGACCCAGTACTTC